This entry describes one T cell receptor (beta chain). The antigen is not known. This entry belongs to a study of response to subunit inactivated influenza vaccine. Study-wide results and caveats: Every seasonal influenza vaccination brings in few new T cells, the authors suggested.

TCRdb passed the RT-PCR reads through MiXCR, listing each CDR3 protein once. This sample has approximately 500,000 distinct CDR3 sequences, with less than 15% found just once. Germline values: CDR1 SGHRS, CDR2 YFSETQ. Trimming stripped 4 bases from V and 0 bases from J, with 16 bases between. The CDR3 is 17 residues long. V gene TRBV5-1 combines with J gene TRBJ2-2, with D possibly TRBD2 on 6 matching bases. Specimen: PBMCs from blood, collected about 11 days after vaccination. The clonotype was recovered from a man in his fifties or sixties who received an inactivated influenza vaccine. The CDR3 sequence is CASSVGLPSANTGELFF. CDR3 sequence (DNA): TGCGCCAGCAGCGTGGGACTGCCCAGCGCGAACACCGGGGAGCTGTTTTTT.